The T cell receptor (beta chain) described here comes from a study of PD-1 blockade in classical Hodgkin lymphoma. Study-wide results and caveats: Possibly reflecting disease activity or prior therapy, repertoire differences have causes that remain undefined.

As to time point: newly diagnosed, previously untreated cHL patient sample. Magnetic negative selection served to purify CD4+ T cells out of PBMCs that had been thawed. In the case of this clone: Its antigen is unidentified.

Sequencing used immunoSEQ multiplex PCR; TCRdb keeps in-frame clones, though not all of them. Among over 25,000 clones listed, more than 70% were seen once. The TCR originated in a human donor with classical Hodgkin lymphoma. Material: CD4+ T cells from blood.

This chain's CDR3 is CASSLGYTGELFF. CDR3 DNA sequence: TGTGCCAGCAGCTTAGGATACACCGGGGAGCTGTTTTTT. The chain has TRBV11-2 and TRBJ2-2; D ambiguous. The germline V gene has CDR1 SGHAT and CDR2 FQNNGV. The CDR3 has 13 residues. V gave up 1 base and J gave up 3 bases, with 3 bases separating them.